This is a list of T cell receptor beta chains from one sample in a study of regulatory T cells in long-lasting Graves disease. TCRdb itself ran the multiplex PCR reads through MiXCR, one entry per CDR3 protein. The table lists about 290,000 distinct CDR3 sequences, 20% to 25% of them singletons. The specimen was peripheral blood mononuclear cells (PBMCs), collected when the disease was refractory, from a patient treated with antithyroid drugs. These receptors originate from a female donor with Graves disease. Both conserved end residues are part of each CDR3. A D gene is named only where the DNA matches it firmly. Clone size, where shown, is once, few, many, or a class for clones that have expanded.

J gene	D gene	V gene	clone size	CDR3 DNA	CDR3 protein
TRBJ1-2	-	TRBV9	many	TGTGCCAGCAGCGTAGAGGGAGGCGATTTCTATGGCTACACCTTC	CASSVEGGDFYGYTF
TRBJ2-2	-	TRBV12-3/TRBV12-4	many	TGTGCCAGCAGTCTACGACCGTCCGGGGAGCTGTTTTTT	CASSLRPSGELFF
TRBJ1-5	-	TRBV20-1	many	TGCAGTGCTAGCCGACCTCAGGGAGGCAGCAATCAGCCCCAGCATTTT	CSASRPQGGSNQPQHF
TRBJ1-2	-	TRBV7-2	many	TGTGCCAGCAGCCCTTTCGCCCTGGAAATAGGCTACACCTTC	CASSPFALEIGYTF
TRBJ1-5	-	TRBV20-1	few	TGCAGTGCTGCCGGCGGGGCTAGCAATCAGCCCCAGCATTTT	CSAAGGASNQPQHF
TRBJ2-7	TRBD2	TRBV29-1	-	TGCAGCGCCCTGACTGCGGCAGCGGGAGCGCCTTACGAGCAGTACTTC	CSALTAAAGAPYEQYF
TRBJ2-5	-	TRBV6-1	few	TGTGCCAGTCGCCCGGGGGAGGAAGAGACCCAGTACTTC	CASRPGEEETQYF
TRBJ2-5	-	TRBV7-2	many	TGTGCCAGCAGTTTGGTAGCGCAAGAGACCCAGTACTTC	CASSLVAQETQYF
TRBJ1-1	-	TRBV5-1	-	TGCGCCAGCAGCTCGACAGGAGGACGTACTGAAGCTTTCTTT	CASSSTGGRTEAFF
TRBJ1-5	TRBD1	TRBV9	few	TGTGCCAGCAGCCCAGGGGGTTCTGTGGGTCAGCCCCAGCATTTT	CASSPGGSVGQPQHF
TRBJ2-7	TRBD2	TRBV19	-	TGTGCCAGTAGTCAACTAGCGGGAGCCCCGAGGGAGCAGTACTTC	CASSQLAGAPREQYF
TRBJ2-5	TRBD2	TRBV2	many	TGTGCCAGCAGCCTCTGGCGGGAGGGCGACTCCGGGACCCAGTACTTC	CASSLWREGDSGTQYF
TRBJ2-7	TRBD2	TRBV5-1	few	TGCGCCAGCAGCTTGAAGAAGGGACTAGCGGGAGGCCTATACTACGAGCAGTACTTC	CASSLKKGLAGGLYYEQYF
TRBJ1-1	-	TRBV20-1	many	TGCAGTGCTCCGAGGGGTGGCACTGAAGCTTTCTTT	CSAPRGGTEAFF